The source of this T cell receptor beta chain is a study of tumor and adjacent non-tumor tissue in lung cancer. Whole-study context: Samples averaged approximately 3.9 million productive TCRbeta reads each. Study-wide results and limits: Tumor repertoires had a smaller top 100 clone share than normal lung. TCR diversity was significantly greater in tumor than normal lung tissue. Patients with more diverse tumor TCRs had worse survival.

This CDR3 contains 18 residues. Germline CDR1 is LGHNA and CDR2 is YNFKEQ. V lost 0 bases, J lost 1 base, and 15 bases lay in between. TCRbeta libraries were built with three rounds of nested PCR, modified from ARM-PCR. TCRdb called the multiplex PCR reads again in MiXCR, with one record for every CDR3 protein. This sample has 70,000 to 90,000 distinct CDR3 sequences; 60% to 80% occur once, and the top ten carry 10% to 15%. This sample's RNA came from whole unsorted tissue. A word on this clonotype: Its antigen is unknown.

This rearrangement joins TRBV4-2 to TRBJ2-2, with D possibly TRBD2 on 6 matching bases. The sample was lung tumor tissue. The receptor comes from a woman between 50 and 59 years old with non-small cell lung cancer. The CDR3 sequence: CASSQEMLARLNTGELFF. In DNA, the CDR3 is TGTGCCAGCAGCCAAGAGATGCTAGCGCGATTGAACACCGGGGAGCTGTTTTTT.